Following are 19 T cell receptor beta chains from one sample sequenced in a study of T cell responses to AZD1222 COVID-19 vaccine. Produced via immunoSEQ multiplex PCR; TCRdb's table is partial and in-frame only. The sample has about 160,000 clones; about nine tenths are singletons. Sequencing used peripheral blood, obtained on day 0 of AZD1222 vaccination. The receptor source for this set is an adult in good health.

The chain recombines TRBV5-4 with TRBJ1-2; no definite D call. CDR1 SGHNT and CDR2 YYREEE come from the germline V gene (reference sequence). The CDR3 sequence is 14 residues long. The V end lost 0 bases, the J end lost 5 bases, and 11 bases lay between the germline ends. CDR3 loop: CASSLGGNSYGYTF. CDR3 in DNA: TGTGCCAGCAGCTTGGGAGGAAACTCGTATGGCTACACCTTC.

The V gene is TRBV11-2, the J gene TRBJ2-1, with 9 nucleotides matching TRBD2. This CDR3 comprises 15 residues. CDR1 SGHAT and CDR2 FQNNGV come from the germline V gene. Germline trimming cut 5 bases from V and 10 bases from J; bases unmatched to any gene: 12. CDR3 nucleotides: TGTGCCAGCAGCCTGAATCCACTAGCGGGCGAGGAGCAGTTCTTC. Protein sequence: CASSLNPLAGEEQFF.

This rearrangement joins TRBV30 to TRBJ1-1, with D perhaps matching TRBD1 (6 bases). The V end lost 5 bases, the J end lost 5 bases, and 9 bases lay between the germline ends. In germline, CDR1 is GTSNPN, CDR2 SVGIG (reference sequence). This CDR3 region has 11 residues. In DNA form, the CDR3 reads TGTGCCTGGGAGAGGGGGACTGAAGCTTTCTTT. This sequence encodes CAWERGTEAFF.

To note about this clone: Distinct nucleotide sequences in the sample also encode this CDR3. V gene TRBV6-5 combines with J gene TRBJ1-1; TRBD1 is a possible D gene (6 bases). Germline V gives CDR1 MNHEY, CDR2 SVGAGI. V lost 6 bases, J lost 4 bases, and 12 bases lay in between. The CDR3 contains 13 residues. CDR3 protein: CASSSTGSTEAFF. CDR3 nucleotide sequence: TGTGCCAGCAGCTCAACAGGGAGCACTGAAGCTTTCTTT.

V and J are TRBV7-8 and TRBJ2-2; TRBD2 agrees at 12 bases. The CDR3 spans 17 residues. V shed 1 base and J 1 base; nucleotides not matched to a gene: 1. Per the germline V gene, CDR1 is SGHVS and CDR2 is FQNEAQ. CDR3 in DNA: TGTGCCAGCAGCTTAGGGACTAGCGGGATGAACACCGGGGAGCTGTTTTTT. It specifies CASSLGTSGMNTGELFF.

The CDR3 bases are TGTGCCAGCGCAATCCAGGGGGCGCTTTCTGAAGCTTTCTTT. It codes for CASAIQGALSEAFF. The chain employs TRBV28 and TRBJ1-1; 8 nucleotides agree with TRBD1. Germline V gene data show CDR1 as MDHEN and CDR2 as SYDVKM. Trimming cost V 8 bases and J 6 bases; bases outside gene matches: 11. The CDR3 is made up of 14 amino acids.

The chain has TRBV5-4 and TRBJ2-1; a weak D match, TRBD1 (5 bases). The V and J ends lost 1 base and 6 bases respectively, with 11 bases between them. Germline lookup yields CDR1 SGHNT and CDR2 YYREEE (reference sequence). The CDR3 is made up of 14 amino acids. The CDR3 loop is CASSLLQGSNEQFF. CDR3 sequence (DNA): TGTGCCAGCAGCTTGCTTCAGGGTAGCAATGAGCAGTTCTTC.

V usage is TRBV7-2 and J usage is TRBJ2-1; D not resolved. Trimming took 0 bases from V and 0 from J, leaving 6 bases between them. The CDR3 contains 15 residues. Germline loops: CDR1 SGHTA, CDR2 FQGNSA. CDR3 coding DNA: TGTGCCAGCAGCTTAGCCCACGGCTCCTACAATGAGCAGTTCTTC. Its protein product is CASSLAHGSYNEQFF.

The CDR3 nucleotides read TGTGCCAGCAGTTTAATGGCAGCTCAAGAGACCCAGTACTTC. Translated, it gives CASSLMAAQETQYF. The rearrangement joins TRBV27 to TRBJ2-5, with no clear D. Germline values: CDR1 MNHEY, CDR2 SMNVEV (reference sequence). V shed 2 bases and J shed 2 bases, with 9 bases lying between them. The CDR3 is 14 residues long.

V and J are TRBV27 and TRBJ1-2; D call uncertain. The CDR3 has 14 residues. Germline CDR1 reads MNHEY; CDR2 reads SMNVEV (reference sequence). V was trimmed by 6 bases and J by 5 bases, leaving 16 bases between them. The CDR3 sequence: CASSLYRATYGYTF. CDR3 sequence (DNA): TGTGCCAGCAGCCTTTACCGGGCCACATATGGCTACACCTTC.

The rearrangement uses TRBV9 and TRBJ2-1; no definite D call. The CDR3 is 14 residues long. Germline V gene data show CDR1 as SGDLS and CDR2 as YYNGEE. Trimming left V 4 bases short and J 1 base short, with 9 bases between. The CDR3 DNA reads as TGTGCCAGCAGCCCCCCTTGGTCCTACAATGAGCAGTTCTTC. It translates to CASSPPWSYNEQFF.

The chain joins TRBV28 to TRBJ2-7; D may be TRBD1 or TRBD2 (6 bases each). Germline V CDR1 and CDR2: MDHEN, SYDVKM. V lost 7 bases and J 6 bases, leaving 31 bases between the germline ends. The CDR3 spans 18 residues. The CDR3 region is CASNYNKGGDRPVREQYF. The CDR3 DNA sequence: TGTGCCAGCAACTACAACAAGGGGGGCGACCGTCCCGTGCGCGAGCAGTACTTC. The variable domain in full, completed from reference TRBV28 and TRBJ2-7, reads DVKVTQSSRYLVKRTGEKVFLECVQDMDHENMFWYRQDPGLGLRLIYFSYDVKMKEKGDIPEGYSVSREKKERFSLILESASTNQTSMYLCASNYNKGGDRPVREQYFGPGTRLTVT.

V is TRBV19 and J is TRBJ2-2; D gene uncertain. CDR3 length equals 12 residues. Germline CDR1 LNHDA, CDR2 SQIVND (reference sequence). Trimming took off 5 bases at V and 6 bases at J, with 7 bases between the two ends. The CDR3 sequence is CASSRLAGELFF. The CDR3 DNA follows: TGTGCCAGTAGTCGGTTAGCCGGGGAGCTGTTTTTT.

The V call is TRBV7-2, the J call TRBJ1-5; 9 bases align to TRBD1. Per germline, CDR1 SGHTA and CDR2 FQGNSA. The CDR3 totals 15 residues. Germline trimming cut 6 bases from V and 6 bases from J; bases unmatched to any gene: 9. The CDR3 spells CASSHRTGEAQPQHF. Written as DNA, the CDR3 is TGTGCCAGCAGTCACAGGACAGGGGAGGCTCAGCCCCAGCATTTT.

The CDR3 DNA is TGTGCCAGCAGCGTAGCGGTTGTCTCGGGCAATGAGCAGTTCTTC. Amino acid sequence: CASSVAVVSGNEQFF. The chain combines TRBV9 with TRBJ2-1; D gene ambiguous. This CDR3 is 15 amino acids long. The germline CDR1 and CDR2 sequences are SGDLS and YYNGEE. Trimming took off 0 bases at V and 6 bases at J, with 13 bases between the two ends.

The V gene is TRBV9, the J gene TRBJ1-6, with a possible D match to TRBD1 (5 bases). CDR3 length: 15 residues. V was clipped by 1 base and J by 5 bases, with 10 bases between them. From germline, CDR1 is SGDLS and CDR2 YYNGEE. In DNA form, the CDR3 reads TGTGCCAGCAGCGTATATTCAGGGAATAATTCACCCCTCCACTTT. The encoded protein is CASSVYSGNNSPLHF.

The chain couples TRBV18 to TRBJ2-2; D not resolved. The CDR3 runs 13 residues. Germline-derived CDR1 and CDR2 are KGHSH and LQKENI. V shed 2 bases and J shed 3 bases, with 4 bases lying between them. The CDR3 coding sequence is TGTGCCAGCTCACCAGGGGACACCGGGGAGCTGTTTTTT. Residues: CASSPGDTGELFF.

The chain recombines TRBV30 with TRBJ2-7; TRBD1 agrees at 9 bases. Losses at the gene ends were 3 bases for V and 5 bases for J; bases not matched to a gene: 8. CDR1 and CDR2 from the germline V gene are GTSNPN and SVGIG (reference sequence). This CDR3 region has 14 residues. CDR3 loop: CAWSGGTGIHEQYF. The CDR3 nucleotides read TGTGCCTGGAGCGGGGGGACAGGGATTCACGAGCAGTACTTC.

This sequence joins TRBV6-2 or TRBV6-3 and TRBJ2-1, with 14 bases aligning to TRBD2. Losses at the gene ends were 5 bases for V and 10 bases for J; bases not matched to a gene: 7. The CDR3 covers 15 residues. Looked up from germline, CDR1 is MNHEY and CDR2 is SVGEGT. CDR3 protein: CASSKGLAGGAEQFF. The CDR3 nucleotides are TGTGCCAGCAGTAAAGGACTAGCGGGAGGCGCGGAGCAGTTCTTC.